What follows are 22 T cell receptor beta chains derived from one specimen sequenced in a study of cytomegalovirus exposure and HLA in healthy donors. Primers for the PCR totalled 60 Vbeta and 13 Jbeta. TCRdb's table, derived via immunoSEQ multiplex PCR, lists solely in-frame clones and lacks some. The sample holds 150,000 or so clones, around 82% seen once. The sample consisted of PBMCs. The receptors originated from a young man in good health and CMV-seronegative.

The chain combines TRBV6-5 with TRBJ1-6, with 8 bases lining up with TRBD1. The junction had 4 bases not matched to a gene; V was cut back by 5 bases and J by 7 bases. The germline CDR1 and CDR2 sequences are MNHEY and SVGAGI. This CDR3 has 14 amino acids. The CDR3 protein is CASSPDRVNSPLHF. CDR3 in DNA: TGTGCCAGCAGTCCGGACAGGGTAAATTCACCCCTCCACTTT.

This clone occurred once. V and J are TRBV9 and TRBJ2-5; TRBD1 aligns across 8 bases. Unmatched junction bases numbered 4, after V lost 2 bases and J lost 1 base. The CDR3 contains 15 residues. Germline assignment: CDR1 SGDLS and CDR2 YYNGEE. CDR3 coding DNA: TGTGCCAGCAGCGTCGGACAGGGCCCCCAAGAGACCCAGTACTTC. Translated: CASSVGQGPQETQYF. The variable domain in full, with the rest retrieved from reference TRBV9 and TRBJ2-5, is DSGVTQTPKHLITATGQRVTLRCSPRSGDLSVYWYQQSLDQGLQFLIQYYNGEERAKGNILERFSAQQFPDLHSELNLSSLELGDSALYFCASSVGQGPQETQYFGPGTRLLVL.

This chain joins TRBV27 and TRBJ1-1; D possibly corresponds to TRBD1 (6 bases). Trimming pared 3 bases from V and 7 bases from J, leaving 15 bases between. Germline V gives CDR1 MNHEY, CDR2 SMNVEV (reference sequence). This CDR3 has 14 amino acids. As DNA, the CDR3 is TGTGCCAGCAGTTTTGTTCGCGAAGGGGGTGAAGCTTTCTTT. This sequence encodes CASSFVREGGEAFF.

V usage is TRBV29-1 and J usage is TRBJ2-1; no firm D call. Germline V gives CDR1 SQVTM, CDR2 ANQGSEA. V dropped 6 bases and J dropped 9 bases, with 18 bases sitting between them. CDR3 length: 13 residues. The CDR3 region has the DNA TGCAGCGTGAGCGCCATCTTAGTCCCTGAGCAGTTCTTC. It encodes CSVSAILVPEQFF.

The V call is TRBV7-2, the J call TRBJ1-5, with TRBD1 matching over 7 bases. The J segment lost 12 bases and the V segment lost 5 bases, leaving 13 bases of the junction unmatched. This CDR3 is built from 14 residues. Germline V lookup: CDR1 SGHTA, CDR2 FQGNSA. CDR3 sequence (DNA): TGTGCCAGCAGCCAGGACAGGCTAGGTATAGGCCAGCATTTT. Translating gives CASSQDRLGIGQHF.

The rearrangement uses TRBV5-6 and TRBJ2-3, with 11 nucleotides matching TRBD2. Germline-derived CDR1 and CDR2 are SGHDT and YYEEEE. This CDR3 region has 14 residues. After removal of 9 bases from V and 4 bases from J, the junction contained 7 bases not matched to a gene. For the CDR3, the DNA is TGTGCCACCCGAGTAGCGGGGGGGGCAGATACGCAGTATTTT. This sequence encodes CATRVAGGADTQYF. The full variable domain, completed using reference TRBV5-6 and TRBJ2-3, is DAGVTQSPTHLIKTRGQQVTLRCSPKSGHDTVSWYQQALGQGPQFIFQYYEEEERQRGNFPDRFSGHQFPNYSSELNVNALLLGDSALYLCATRVAGGADTQYFGPGTRLTVL.

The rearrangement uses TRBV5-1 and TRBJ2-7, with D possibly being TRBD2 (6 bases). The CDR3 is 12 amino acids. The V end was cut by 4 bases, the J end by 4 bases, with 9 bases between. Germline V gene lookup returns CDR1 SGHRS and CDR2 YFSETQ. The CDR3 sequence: CASSLTSYEQYF. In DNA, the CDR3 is TGCGCCAGCAGCCTGACTAGTTACGAGCAGTACTTC.

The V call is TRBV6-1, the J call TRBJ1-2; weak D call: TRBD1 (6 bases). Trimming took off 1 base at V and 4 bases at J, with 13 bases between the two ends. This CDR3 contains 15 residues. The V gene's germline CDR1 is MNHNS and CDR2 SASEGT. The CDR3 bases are TGTGCCAGCAGTGAAGAATTGGGGGCGCCCTATGGCTACACCTTC. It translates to CASSEELGAPYGYTF.

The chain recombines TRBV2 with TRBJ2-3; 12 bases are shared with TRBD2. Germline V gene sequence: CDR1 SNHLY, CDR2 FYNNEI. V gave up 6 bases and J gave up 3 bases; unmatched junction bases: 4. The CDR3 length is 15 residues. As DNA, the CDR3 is TGTGCCAGCAGCGGTGGACTAGCGGGAACAGATACGCAGTATTTT. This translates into CASSGGLAGTDTQYF.

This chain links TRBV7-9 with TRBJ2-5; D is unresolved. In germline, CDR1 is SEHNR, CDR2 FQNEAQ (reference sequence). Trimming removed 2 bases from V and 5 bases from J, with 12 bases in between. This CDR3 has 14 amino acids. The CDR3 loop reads CASSLFPQVETQYF. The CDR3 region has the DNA TGTGCCAGCAGCTTATTCCCCCAGGTCGAGACCCAGTACTTC.

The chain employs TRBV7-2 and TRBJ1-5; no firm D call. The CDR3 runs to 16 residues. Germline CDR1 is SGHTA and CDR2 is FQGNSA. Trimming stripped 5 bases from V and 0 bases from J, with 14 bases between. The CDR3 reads CASSVWARDSNQPQHF. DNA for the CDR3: TGTGCCAGCAGCGTATGGGCCAGAGATAGCAATCAGCCCCAGCATTTT.

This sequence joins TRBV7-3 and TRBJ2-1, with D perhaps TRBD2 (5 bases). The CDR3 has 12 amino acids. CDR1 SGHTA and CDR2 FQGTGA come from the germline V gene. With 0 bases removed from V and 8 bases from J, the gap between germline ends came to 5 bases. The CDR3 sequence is CASSLTSDEQFF. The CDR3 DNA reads TGTGCCAGCAGCTTAACTAGCGATGAGCAGTTCTTC. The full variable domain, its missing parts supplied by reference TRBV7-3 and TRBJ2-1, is GAGVSQTPSNKVTEKGKYVELRCDPISGHTALYWYRQSLGQGPEFLIYFQGTGAADDSGLPNDRFFAVRPEGSVSTLKIQRTERGDSAVYLCASSLTSDEQFFGPGTRLTVL.

CDR3 coding DNA: TGTGCCAGCAGCACCGGACTAGCGGGATCACAAGAGACCCAGTACTTC. Encoded protein: CASSTGLAGSQETQYF. The J gene is TRBJ2-5, the V gene TRBV9, with 12 bases lining up with TRBD2. Trimming took 4 bases from V and 2 from J; bases not matched to a gene: 6. This CDR3 has 16 amino acids. CDR1 and CDR2 from the germline V gene are SGDLS and YYNGEE.

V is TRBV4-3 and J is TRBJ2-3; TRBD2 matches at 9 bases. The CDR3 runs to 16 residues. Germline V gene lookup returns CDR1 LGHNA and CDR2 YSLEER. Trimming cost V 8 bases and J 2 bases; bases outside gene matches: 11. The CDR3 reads CASQGETSGNTDTQYF. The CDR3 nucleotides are TGCGCCAGCCAGGGGGAGACTAGCGGAAACACAGATACGCAGTATTTT.

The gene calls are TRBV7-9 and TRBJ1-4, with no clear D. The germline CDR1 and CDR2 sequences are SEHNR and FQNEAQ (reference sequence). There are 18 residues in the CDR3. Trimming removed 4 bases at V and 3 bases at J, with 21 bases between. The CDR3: CASSSGRMGLRSNEKLFF. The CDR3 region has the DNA TGTGCCAGCAGCTCGGGTCGGATGGGTTTGAGGTCTAATGAAAAACTGTTTTTT.

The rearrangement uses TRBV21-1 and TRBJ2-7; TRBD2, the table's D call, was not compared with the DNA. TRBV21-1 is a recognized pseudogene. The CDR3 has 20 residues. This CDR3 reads CASSKAWWGTSGRESYEQYF. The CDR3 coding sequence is TGTGCCAGCAGCAAAGCTTGGTGGGGGACTAGCGGGAGGGAATCCTACGAGCAGTACTTC.

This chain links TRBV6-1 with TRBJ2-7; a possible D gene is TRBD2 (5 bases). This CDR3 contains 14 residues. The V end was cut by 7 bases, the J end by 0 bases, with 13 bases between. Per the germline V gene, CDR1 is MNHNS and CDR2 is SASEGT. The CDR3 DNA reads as TGTGCCAGCACCGGCAGACTACACTCCTACGAGCAGTACTTC. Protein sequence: CASTGRLHSYEQYF.

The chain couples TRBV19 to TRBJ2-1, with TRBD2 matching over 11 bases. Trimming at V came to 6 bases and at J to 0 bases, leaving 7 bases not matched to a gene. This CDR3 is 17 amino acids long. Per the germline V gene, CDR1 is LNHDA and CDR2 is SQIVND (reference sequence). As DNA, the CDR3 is TGTGCCAGTAGCGGGATTGGACTAGCGGGCTCCTACAATGAGCAGTTCTTC. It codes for CASSGIGLAGSYNEQFF. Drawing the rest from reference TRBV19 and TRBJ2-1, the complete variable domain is DGGITQSPKYLFRKEGQNVTLSCEQNLNHDAMYWYRQDPGQGLRLIYYSQIVNDFQKGDIAEGYSVSREKKESFPLTVTSAQKNPTAFYLCASSGIGLAGSYNEQFFGPGTRLTVL.

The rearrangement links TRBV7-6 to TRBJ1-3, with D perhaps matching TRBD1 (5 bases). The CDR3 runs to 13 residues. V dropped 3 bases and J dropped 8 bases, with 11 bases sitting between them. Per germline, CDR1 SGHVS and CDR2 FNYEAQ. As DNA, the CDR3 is TGTGCCAGCAGCTTTCAGGGTAAGGACACCATATATTTT. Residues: CASSFQGKDTIYF.

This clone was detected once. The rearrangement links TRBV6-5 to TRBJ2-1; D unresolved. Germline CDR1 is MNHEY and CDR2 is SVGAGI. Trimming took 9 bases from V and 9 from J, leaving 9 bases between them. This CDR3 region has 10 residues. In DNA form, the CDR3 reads TGTGCCAGTGTCGTGCGTGAGCAGTTCTTC. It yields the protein CASVVREQFF.

DNA of the CDR3: TGCGCCAGCAGCTCTAGCGGGACGTACAATGAGCAGTTCTTC. Residues: CASSSSGTYNEQFF. This chain links TRBV5-1 with TRBJ2-1; 9 bases line up with TRBD2. With V trimmed by 3 bases and J by 4 bases, 2 bases remained unmatched. Germline V gene data show CDR1 as SGHRS and CDR2 as YFSETQ. This CDR3 is 14 amino acids long.

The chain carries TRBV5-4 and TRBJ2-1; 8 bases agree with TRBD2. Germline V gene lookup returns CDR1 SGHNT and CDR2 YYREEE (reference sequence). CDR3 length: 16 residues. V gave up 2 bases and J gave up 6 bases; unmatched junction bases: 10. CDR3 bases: TGTGCCAGCAGCTTTAGCAGCGGGAGCTTTATCAATGAGCAGTTCTTC. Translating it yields CASSFSSGSFINEQFF.